These 10 T cell receptor beta chains were all obtained from the same sample, sequenced in a study of control samples from healthy donors and cancer patients. The data were produced by immunoSEQ multiplex PCR, yet TCRdb's version contains in-frame clones alone and is incomplete. This sample has fewer than 200,000 clones; roughly 90% occur once, and the top ten carry over 1.1%. Sequences were obtained from blood. The source is a woman between 45 and 65 years old in good health.

The gene calls are TRBV15 and TRBJ1-6, with D possibly TRBD1 on 6 matching bases. The CDR3 loop spans 15 amino acids. Germline V gene data show CDR1 as LNHNV and CDR2 as YYDKDF (reference sequence). The V end was cut by 0 bases, the J end by 10 bases, with 13 bases between. The CDR3 DNA reads TGTGCCACCAGCAGAGATAGGGGGGCCGGATCACCCCTCCACTTT. Encoded protein: CATSRDRGAGSPLHF.

The chain combines TRBV5-1 with TRBJ2-5; D unclear. The germline V gene has CDR1 SGHRS and CDR2 YFSETQ. V was cut by 2 bases and J by 3 bases, with 11 bases left in between. The CDR3 is 14 amino acids. The DNA for the CDR3 is TGCGCCAGCAGCTTTGGGGTGGGTGAAGAGACCCAGTACTTC. Residues: CASSFGVGEETQYF.

The chain uses TRBV5-4 and TRBJ1-3; no definite D call. The CDR3 totals 15 residues. Trimming took 4 bases from V and 0 from J, leaving 11 bases between them. CDR1 is SGHNT, CDR2 YYREEE, per germline (reference sequence). The CDR3 here is CASSPGSLSGNTIYF. CDR3 bases: TGTGCCAGCAGCCCTGGGTCGCTCTCTGGAAACACCATATATTTT.

The V call is TRBV11-1, the J call TRBJ2-1; TRBD2 matches 7 bases. The CDR3 runs 15 residues. Germline-derived CDR1 and CDR2 are SGHAT and FQDESV (reference sequence). Trimming removed 2 bases from V and 6 bases from J; junction bases left unmatched: 7. The CDR3 sequence: CASSLREGWGNEQFF. The CDR3, as DNA: TGTGCCAGCAGCTTAAGGGAGGGTTGGGGCAATGAGCAGTTCTTC.

J is TRBJ1-1 and V is TRBV14; no definite D call. The CDR3 is 13 residues long. The V gene's germline CDR1 is SGHDN and CDR2 FVKESK. The V end lost 4 bases, the J end lost 0 bases, and 6 bases lay between the germline ends. Here the CDR3 DNA reads TGTGCCAGCAGCCGCAACCTGAACACTGAAGCTTTCTTT. It codes for CASSRNLNTEAFF.

The chain is built from TRBV11-2 and TRBJ1-1; a possible D gene is TRBD1 (5 bases). The V gene's germline CDR1 is SGHAT and CDR2 FQNNGV. V was clipped by 5 bases and J by 0 bases, with 16 bases between them. The length of the CDR3 is 16 residues. The CDR3 bases are TGTGCCAGCAGCCTTCTAAGGGGCCGAATGAACACTGAAGCTTTCTTT. Encoded protein: CASSLLRGRMNTEAFF.

The chain joins TRBV7-2 to TRBJ1-1; D remains unclear. Trimming took off 1 base at V and 3 bases at J, with 12 bases between the two ends. The CDR3 is 15 residues long. Germline CDR1 reads SGHTA; CDR2 reads FQGNSA. The CDR3 reads CASSLGQQTYTEAFF. The CDR3 nucleotides read TGTGCCAGCAGCTTAGGGCAGCAAACTTACACTGAAGCTTTCTTT.

The chain uses TRBV4-1 and TRBJ1-2; D possibly corresponds to TRBD1 (5 bases). The CDR3 covers 16 residues. The germline V gene encodes CDR1 MGHRA and CDR2 YSYEKL. Trimming left V 0 bases short and J 7 bases short, with 18 bases between. This CDR3 reads CASSQDRVGDESGYTF. As DNA, the CDR3 is TGCGCCAGCAGCCAAGATCGGGTAGGGGATGAGAGTGGCTACACCTTC.

This rearrangement joins TRBV6-4 to TRBJ2-3, with a weak D call TRBD1 (5 bases). Germline V gives CDR1 MRHNA, CDR2 SNTAGT. The CDR3 sequence is 15 residues long. The V gene lost 0 bases and the J gene lost 1 base, with 8 bases spanning the gap. The CDR3 spells CASSDSEGGTDTQYF. The CDR3 nucleotides are TGTGCCAGCAGTGACTCTGAAGGGGGCACAGATACGCAGTATTTT.

CDR3 coding DNA: TGTGCCAGCAGCATCAACCGCGGGTCACCCCTCCACTTT. Translating it yields CASSINRGSPLHF. This rearrangement joins TRBV7-3 to TRBJ1-6; D gene uncertain. Germline CDR1 and CDR2: SGHTA and FQGTGA. Trimming shortened V by 5 bases and J by 10 bases, and 12 bases separated the two germline ends. The length of the CDR3 is 13 residues. The variable domain in full, with the rest retrieved from reference TRBV7-3 and TRBJ1-6, is GAGVSQTPSNKVTEKGKYVELRCDPISGHTALYWYRQSLGQGPEFLIYFQGTGAADDSGLPNDRFFAVRPEGSVSTLKIQRTERGDSAVYLCASSINRGSPLHFGNGTRLTVT.